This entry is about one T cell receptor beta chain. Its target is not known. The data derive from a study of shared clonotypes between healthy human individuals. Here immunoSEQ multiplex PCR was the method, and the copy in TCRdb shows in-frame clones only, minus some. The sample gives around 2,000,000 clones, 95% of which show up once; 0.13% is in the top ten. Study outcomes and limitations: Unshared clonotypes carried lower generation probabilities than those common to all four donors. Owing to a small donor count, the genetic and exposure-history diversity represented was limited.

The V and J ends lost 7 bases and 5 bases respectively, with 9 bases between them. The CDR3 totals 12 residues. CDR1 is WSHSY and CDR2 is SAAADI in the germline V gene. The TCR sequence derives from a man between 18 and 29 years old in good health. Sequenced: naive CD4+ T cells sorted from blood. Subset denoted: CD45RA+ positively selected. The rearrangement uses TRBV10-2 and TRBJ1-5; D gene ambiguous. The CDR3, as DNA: TGCGCCAGCAAGGGTTATGATCAGCCCCAGCATTTT. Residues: CASKGYDQPQHF.